This passage covers 4 T cell receptor beta chains from one sample sequenced in a study of cytomegalovirus exposure and HLA in healthy donors (dated by TCRdb to about 2017). The library was produced with the immunoSEQ multiplex PCR assay. A mixture of 60 forward primers for TCR Vbeta segments and 13 reverse primers for TCR Jbeta segments was used in the multiplex PCR. TCRdb stores this immuneACCESS table with in-frame sequences only. Part of the clones is absent; in the studies checked, under half of the shortfall reflects unresolved V genes, and no reason is known for the rest. The sample profile shows some 150,000 clones; about 79% of them were found once. The biggest ten clones account for approximately 2.2% of the sample. Sequenced sample: PBMCs. Receptors were obtained from a woman aged 45-60 years in good health and CMV-seronegative.

This chain connects TRBV9 to TRBJ2-1, with 7 positions matching TRBD1. Germline trimming cut 8 bases from V and 4 bases from J; bases unmatched to any gene: 9. The CDR3 length is 14 residues. Germline assignment: CDR1 SGDLS and CDR2 YYNGEE. For the CDR3, the DNA is TGTGCCAGAGGGGACAGCACGCGGTACAATGAGCAGTTCTTC. It specifies CARGDSTRYNEQFF.

This clone was seen just once. The chain joins TRBV6-4 to TRBJ2-7, with TRBD1 identical over 7 bases. The CDR3 spans 16 residues. V lost 8 bases, J lost 3 bases, and 16 bases stayed unmatched. Germline V gene sequence: CDR1 MRHNA, CDR2 SNTAGT. CDR3 nucleotides: TGTGCCAGCGGCTCACCCCGACAGGGTTTGAACTACGAGCAGTACTTC. Translated, it gives CASGSPRQGLNYEQYF.

This chain uses TRBV28 with TRBJ2-5; TRBD2 is a possible D gene (5 bases). The CDR3 is 15 residues long. Looked up from germline, CDR1 is MDHEN and CDR2 is SYDVKM. V was trimmed by 5 bases and J by 5 bases, leaving 18 bases between them. The CDR3 loop is CASSPPAGTGETQYF. The CDR3 DNA is TGTGCCAGCAGTCCCCCGGCCGGCACGGGGGAGACCCAGTACTTC. Full variable domain (missing parts from reference TRBV28 and TRBJ2-5): DVKVTQSSRYLVKRTGEKVFLECVQDMDHENMFWYRQDPGLGLRLIYFSYDVKMKEKGDIPEGYSVSREKKERFSLILESASTNQTSMYLCASSPPAGTGETQYFGPGTRLLVL.

The genes are TRBV5-8 and TRBJ1-4, with D hard to call. Germline V gene lookup returns CDR1 SGHTS and CDR2 YDEGEE. The CDR3 runs 16 residues. The V and J ends lost 3 bases and 0 bases respectively, with 12 bases between them. CDR3 bases: TGTGCCAGCAGCTACGGGGAGCGTGCAACTAATGAAAAACTGTTTTTT. This sequence encodes CASSYGERATNEKLFF.